There are a few counts of the clone carrying this TCR beta chain. Antigen: not known. This sample was included in a study of OX40 agonist ivuxolimab in advanced cancers. Study overall: With a range of roughly 20 to 85, age averaged 60 years, and more than 75% were male. Enrollees could have had prior anti-PD-1, anti-PD-L1 or anti-CTLA-4 therapy, which around 40% had received. General study points: At 0.1 to 3.0 mg/kg, CD4+ and CD8+ blood T cells expanded clonally by week 6.

Per germline, CDR1 SGDLS and CDR2 YYNGEE. Trimming cost V 3 bases and J 5 bases; bases outside gene matches: 5. This CDR3 is 14 amino acids long. Repertoires were generated with immunoSEQ multiplex PCR, while TCRdb's copy carries only in-frame clones and drops some. The data show about 70,000 clones, approximately 90% seen once. This chain connects TRBV9 to TRBJ1-1; TRBD1 aligns across 9 bases. This specimen consisted of CD4+ or CD8+ T cells sorted from blood, obtained in a trial of the OX40 agonist ivuxolimab. The sequence was collected from an adult with an advanced solid tumor such as melanoma, head and neck, liver or kidney cancer. CDR3 in DNA: TGTGCCAGCAGCGAGGGACAGGGTGGTACTGAAGCTTTCTTT. Protein: CASSEGQGGTEAFF.